Each of the 21 T cell receptor beta chains below was sequenced from the same sample in a study of blood T cell repertoires in COVID-19. Assay: immunoSEQ multiplex PCR; the TCRdb copy retains only in-frame clones and omits some. The sample holds 200,000 to 300,000 clones, around 81% seen once. Source material: peripheral blood. Receptor source: a woman between 55 and 75 years old with active or convalescent COVID-19.

The chain couples TRBV27 to TRBJ2-7; weak D call: TRBD1 (5 bases). The CDR3 is 16 amino acids. Germline V gene data show CDR1 as MNHEY and CDR2 as SMNVEV (reference sequence). Between the trimmed V and J ends, which lost 4 bases and 0 bases, there was a span of 16 bases. The CDR3, as DNA: TGTGCCAGCAGTTCCCATAACCGACAGCTCTCCTACGAGCAGTACTTC. Its translation: CASSSHNRQLSYEQYF.

The chain employs TRBV7-9 and TRBJ1-1, with 7 bases aligning to TRBD1. Germline CDR1 is SEHNR and CDR2 is FQNEAQ (reference sequence). The CDR3 loop spans 15 amino acids. J gave up 3 bases and V 8 bases, and 12 bases lay outside the gene matches. Here the CDR3 reads CASRPKTGPDTEAFF. The CDR3 nucleotides read TGTGCCAGCCGGCCTAAGACAGGGCCTGACACTGAAGCTTTCTTT.

The genes are TRBV3-1 (or the pseudogene TRBV3-2) and TRBJ2-1; D is ambiguous. The CDR3 is made up of 11 amino acids. V lost 1 base and J lost 7, with 2 bases in between. The germline CDR1 and CDR2 sequences are LGHDT and YNNKEL (reference sequence). This CDR3 reads CASSQANEQFF. The CDR3 DNA sequence: TGTGCCAGCAGCCAAGCTAATGAGCAGTTCTTC.

The chain uses TRBV7-8 and TRBJ2-5; 7 nucleotides match TRBD1. There are 15 residues in the CDR3. Germline CDR1 SGHVS, CDR2 FQNEAQ. Germline trimming cut 6 bases from V and 3 bases from J; bases unmatched to any gene: 10. CDR3 in amino acids: CASRPPGTAKETQYF. Here the CDR3 DNA reads TGTGCCAGCAGACCCCCTGGGACAGCAAAAGAGACCCAGTACTTC.

The chain has TRBV19 and TRBJ1-2, with 9 positions matching TRBD1. Trimming took 5 bases from V and 4 from J; bases not matched to a gene: 11. Germline V lookup: CDR1 LNHDA, CDR2 SQIVND (reference sequence). The CDR3 is 16 amino acids. The DNA of the CDR3 is TGTGCCAGTAGTGTCCGGGACAGGGCCGTAGCCTATGGCTACACCTTC. Translating it yields CASSVRDRAVAYGYTF.

This clone was picked up many times. V is TRBV18 and J is TRBJ1-5; 8 bases are a match to TRBD1. Trimming took 6 bases from V and 7 from J; bases not matched to a gene: 8. This CDR3 contains 14 residues. Germline CDR1 reads KGHSH; CDR2 reads LQKENI. In nucleotides, the CDR3 is TGTGCCAGCTCGCAGGGGGCCGCTGGCCAGCCCCAGCATTTT. Its protein is CASSQGAAGQPQHF.

This chain connects TRBV10-3 to TRBJ1-2, with D possibly being TRBD1 (5 bases). Trimming cost V 2 bases and J 6 bases, with 7 bases left between them. Germline V CDR1 and CDR2: ENHRY, SYGVKD. CDR3 length: 12 residues. CDR3: CAISETRDGYTF. The DNA for the CDR3 is TGTGCCATCAGTGAGACCAGGGATGGCTACACCTTC.

This clone was found once. The V gene is TRBV12-3 or TRBV12-4, the J gene TRBJ2-3; D gene ambiguous. The CDR3 is 13 residues long. V gave up 2 bases and J gave up 2 bases, with 5 bases separating them. In DNA, the CDR3 is TGTGCCAGCAGTTTACCTACCACAGATACGCAGTATTTT. It is translated as CASSLPTTDTQYF.

This rearrangement joins TRBV5-4 to TRBJ2-7; D call uncertain. The CDR3 is 13 amino acids. Trimming shortened V by 5 bases and J by 1 base, and 10 bases separated the two germline ends. CDR1 and CDR2 from the germline V gene are SGHNT and YYREEE (reference sequence). CDR3 nucleotides: TGTGCCAGCAGGTCCCTAGGATCCTACGAGCAGTACTTC. It specifies CASRSLGSYEQYF.

This clone showed up just a few times. J is TRBJ2-5 and V is TRBV7-9, with 10 nucleotides matching TRBD1. This CDR3 is built from 15 residues. Germline lookup yields CDR1 SEHNR and CDR2 FQNEAQ (reference sequence). J lost 5 bases, V lost 3 bases, and 6 bases had no gene match. CDR3 amino acids: CASSFLGGQGETQYF. The CDR3 DNA reads TGTGCCAGCAGCTTTCTTGGGGGACAGGGGGAGACCCAGTACTTC.

J is TRBJ2-5 and V is TRBV5-5; 7 nucleotides agree with TRBD2. This CDR3 spans 15 amino acids. Per the germline V gene, CDR1 is SGHKS and CDR2 is YYEKEE (reference sequence). The junction had 7 bases not matched to a gene; V was cut back by 3 bases and J by 2 bases. The CDR3 spells CASSSRDYPQETQYF. DNA for the CDR3: TGTGCCAGCAGCTCGCGGGACTACCCTCAAGAGACCCAGTACTTC.

The gene calls are TRBV4-2 and TRBJ2-1; D may be TRBD1 (6 bases). CDR3 length: 13 residues. Germline V gene sequence: CDR1 LGHNA, CDR2 YNFKEQ. Trimming took 2 bases from V and 8 from J, leaving 10 bases between them. The CDR3 DNA is TGTGCCAGCAGCCAAAGGGGGATTGATGAGCAGTTCTTC. Amino acids: CASSQRGIDEQFF.

The V call is TRBV2, the J call TRBJ2-7; possibly TRBD2 for D (5 bases). Trimming pared 7 bases from V and 3 bases from J, leaving 16 bases between. The germline gives CDR1 SNHLY, CDR2 FYNNEI. The CDR3 sequence is 14 residues long. CDR3 residues: CASTQEAVNYEQYF. CDR3 DNA: TGTGCCAGCACCCAGGAAGCGGTTAACTACGAGCAGTACTTC.

V gene TRBV10-3 combines with J gene TRBJ1-1; TRBD1 aligns across 7 bases. Germline values: CDR1 ENHRY, CDR2 SYGVKD. The CDR3 is 16 amino acids. CDR3: CPIKQGVEVMNTEAFF. In DNA, the CDR3 is TGTCCGATAAAGCAGGGGGTAGAAGTTATGAACACTGAAGCTTTCTTT.

This chain connects TRBV7-9 to TRBJ2-1; maybe TRBD2 (6 bases). The V gene lost 1 base and the J gene lost 7 bases, with 14 bases spanning the gap. Germline-derived CDR1 and CDR2 are SEHNR and FQNEAQ (reference sequence). This CDR3 has 15 residues. Here the CDR3 reads CASSLGLTGENEQFF. The CDR3 DNA reads TGTGCCAGCAGCTTAGGGTTAACGGGGGAGAATGAGCAGTTCTTC.

V usage is TRBV6-6 and J usage is TRBJ2-1, with 7 positions matching TRBD1. The CDR3 covers 19 residues. Trimming at V came to 6 bases and at J to 0 bases, leaving 17 bases not matched to a gene. The germline V gene encodes CDR1 MNHNY and CDR2 SVGAGI (reference sequence). Written as DNA, the CDR3 is TGTGCCAGCAGCTGCTACGCTGGGACAGTGAAAAACTCCTACAATGAGCAGTTCTTC. It specifies CASSCYAGTVKNSYNEQFF.

V usage is TRBV5-6 and J usage is TRBJ2-7; TRBD1 is a possible D gene (5 bases). The V and J ends lost 2 bases and 2 bases respectively, with 14 bases between them. This CDR3 comprises 15 residues. Germline loops: CDR1 SGHDT, CDR2 YYEEEE. The CDR3 nucleotides read TGTGCCAGCAGCTTTTATCCTTTGGGGCCCTACGAGCAGTACTTC. It yields the protein CASSFYPLGPYEQYF.

V and J are TRBV5-4 and TRBJ2-1; 9 nucleotides agree with TRBD2. The CDR3 covers 15 residues. The junction had 3 bases not matched to a gene; V was cut back by 0 bases and J by 5 bases. Germline-derived CDR1 and CDR2 are SGHNT and YYREEE (reference sequence). CDR3 protein: CASSLGTSVDNEQFF. In DNA form, the CDR3 reads TGTGCCAGCAGCTTGGGGACTAGCGTCGACAATGAGCAGTTCTTC. The full variable domain, completed using reference TRBV5-4 and TRBJ2-1, is ETGVTQSPTHLIKTRGQQVTLRCSSQSGHNTVSWYQQALGQGPQFIFQYYREEENGRGNFPPRFSGLQFPNYSSELNVNALELDDSALYLCASSLGTSVDNEQFFGPGTRLTVL.

V and J are TRBV5-1 and TRBJ1-3; possibly TRBD1 for D (6 bases). The V and J ends lost 0 bases and 4 bases respectively, with 8 bases between them. Per the germline V gene, CDR1 is SGHRS and CDR2 is YFSETQ. This CDR3 has 14 residues. CDR3 in amino acids: CASSLAGEGNTIYF. The CDR3 DNA is TGCGCCAGCAGCTTGGCAGGGGAAGGAAACACCATATATTTT.

This clone was seen a few times. The CDR3 DNA follows: TGTGCCAGCAGTGAAGGACAGGGGTATGGCTACACCTTC. This sequence encodes CASSEGQGYGYTF. This sequence joins TRBV2 and TRBJ1-2; 8 nucleotides line up with TRBD1. CDR3 length: 13 amino acids. Looked up from germline, CDR1 is SNHLY and CDR2 is FYNNEI. Trimming removed 1 base from V and 5 bases from J; junction bases left unmatched: 0.

This chain connects TRBV4-2 to TRBJ2-5, with 8 bases that match TRBD1. Germline CDR1 is LGHNA and CDR2 is YNFKEQ. V shed 0 bases and J 5 bases; nucleotides not matched to a gene: 2. CDR3 length: 14 residues. CDR3 sequence (DNA): TGTGCCAGCAGCCAAGACTGGGACAGGGAGACCCAGTACTTC. This gives the protein CASSQDWDRETQYF.